This T cell receptor (beta chain) was captured by sequencing in a study of blood T cell repertoires in COVID-19. Study summary: The study drew acute and convalescent COVID-19 samples from the United States, Italy and Spain.

V lost 0 bases to trimming and J lost 0 bases, with 11 bases between them. Germline V lookup: CDR1 LNHNV, CDR2 YYDKDF (reference sequence). The CDR3 sequence is 16 residues long. In the source study's methods: Estimation of nucleated cell counts relied on the amplification of reference gene primers. Libraries were prepared by immunoSEQ multiplex PCR; TCRdb keeps only in-frame clonotypes and omits some of them. V, J and clone size were drawn from that table, and D and trimming were deduced from the DNA. This sample has over 150,000 clones, with around 78% found just once. The TCR sequence derives from a man older than 75 with acute or convalescent COVID-19. The sequenced sample consisted of peripheral blood. The J gene is TRBJ2-5, the V gene TRBV15; TRBD2 might be the D (5 bases). The CDR3: CATSRDRAVYQETQYF. CDR3 nucleotides: TGTGCCACCAGCAGAGATAGAGCGGTGTACCAAGAGACCCAGTACTTC.